A single sample gave rise to the 15 T cell receptor beta chains below, sequenced in a study. Clones were sequenced by immunoSEQ multiplex PCR, and TCRdb holds only the in-frame ones, with some missing. The table lists around 54,000 clones, about 92% of them singletons. Sequencing was carried out using PBMCs. The receptors stem from a man aged 40-55 years with rheumatoid arthritis.

CDR3 sequence (DNA): TGTGCCAGCAGCTCTAAGTACCAAGAGACCCAGTACTTC. As protein: CASSSKYQETQYF. This chain connects TRBV11-2 to TRBJ2-5; D unclear. The CDR3 covers 13 residues. Germline V lookup: CDR1 SGHAT, CDR2 FQNNGV. V gave up 4 bases and J gave up 0 bases, with 6 bases separating them.

This chain joins TRBV24-1 and TRBJ2-4; a possible D gene is TRBD1 (6 bases). V lost 4 bases, J lost 4 bases, and 10 bases lay in between. The CDR3 loop spans 14 amino acids. Germline lookup yields CDR1 KGHDR and CDR2 SFDVKD. The CDR3 DNA reads as TGTGCCACCAGTGACCACGGACAGAAAAACATTCAGTACTTC. It encodes CATSDHGQKNIQYF.

The chain uses TRBV18 and TRBJ2-7; D call uncertain. V was trimmed by 3 bases and J by 2 bases, leaving 8 bases between them. The length of the CDR3 is 13 residues. The germline V gene encodes CDR1 KGHSH and CDR2 LQKENI. CDR3 loop: CASSPVRTYEQYF. In DNA, the CDR3 is TGTGCCAGCTCACCCGTCAGAACCTACGAGCAGTACTTC.

This chain connects TRBV15 to TRBJ1-1; TRBD1 matches at 7 bases. V shed 0 bases, J shed 2 bases, and the junction held 3 bases outside the gene matches. CDR1 is LNHNV, CDR2 YYDKDF, per germline (reference sequence). The CDR3 length is 15 residues. The CDR3 loop reads CATSREDRRNTEAFF. CDR3 nucleotide sequence: TGTGCCACCAGCAGAGAGGACAGGAGAAACACTGAAGCTTTCTTT. Drawing the rest from reference TRBV15 and TRBJ1-1, the complete variable domain is DAMVIQNPRYQVTQFGKPVTLSCSQTLNHNVMYWYQQKSSQAPKLLFHYYDKDFNNEADTPDNFQSRRPNTSFCFLDIRSPGLGDTAMYLCATSREDRRNTEAFFGQGTRLTVV.

This clone has just one count. The chain links TRBV18 to TRBJ1-3; 7 bases align to TRBD1. V shed 3 bases and J 0 bases; nucleotides not matched to a gene: 11. The CDR3 extends over 18 amino acids. Germline V gene data show CDR1 as KGHSH and CDR2 as LQKENI. CDR3 bases: TGTGCCAGCTCACCGCAAACCGGGACAGTCTTCTCTGGAAACACCATATATTTT. It specifies CASSPQTGTVFSGNTIYF.

This chain uses TRBV27 with TRBJ2-3, with TRBD2 matching 7 bases. Germline trimming cut 4 bases from V and 4 bases from J; bases unmatched to any gene: 5. This CDR3 is built from 14 residues. The germline CDR1 and CDR2 sequences are MNHEY and SMNVEV (reference sequence). CDR3 sequence (DNA): TGTGCCAGCAGTTCCGGACTAGACGCAGATACGCAGTATTTT. Translated, it gives CASSSGLDADTQYF.

The chain combines TRBV28 with TRBJ1-1; 9 bases line up with TRBD1. The CDR3 is 15 residues long. CDR1 is MDHEN, CDR2 SYDVKM, per germline. V lost 1 base, J lost 4 bases, and 4 bases stayed unmatched. CDR3 nucleotide sequence: TGTGCCAGCAGTTTATTACAGGGGGCTAGCACTGAAGCTTTCTTT. Translated: CASSLLQGASTEAFF.

This chain connects TRBV7-6 to TRBJ2-7; 8 bases are a match to TRBD1. The CDR3 runs 17 residues. Germline-derived CDR1 and CDR2 are SGHVS and FNYEAQ. Unmatched junction bases numbered 12, after V lost 1 base and J lost 4 bases. In nucleotides, the CDR3 is TGTGCCAGCAGCTTAGGAAAGGGCAGGGGGCTCCTTTACGAGCAGTACTTC. Translation gives CASSLGKGRGLLYEQYF.

The chain couples TRBV6-2 or TRBV6-3 to TRBJ1-5; tentative D call: TRBD1 (6 bases). Germline V CDR1 and CDR2: MNHEY, SVGEGT. The CDR3 is 18 amino acids. Trimming stripped 0 bases from V and 4 bases from J, with 19 bases between. CDR3 residues: CASSYSMGASSSNQPQHF. DNA of the CDR3: TGTGCCAGCAGTTACTCGATGGGGGCGAGTAGTTCGAATCAGCCCCAGCATTTT.

V and J are TRBV27 and TRBJ2-3; TRBD2 matches 9 bases. The CDR3 is 14 amino acids. Germline V CDR1 and CDR2: MNHEY, SMNVEV (reference sequence). The V gene end was trimmed by 8 bases and the J gene end by 4 bases; junction bases not matched to a gene: 7. The CDR3 nucleotides are TGTGCCAGCCGGGCGGGGGGGGGCGCAGATACGCAGTATTTT. It is translated as CASRAGGGADTQYF.

The V call is TRBV18, the J call TRBJ2-2; the match to TRBD1 covers 7 bases. CDR3 length equals 16 residues. The germline V gene encodes CDR1 KGHSH and CDR2 LQKENI. V trimming: 3 bases; J trimming: 4 bases; junction bases outside the gene matches: 8. This chain's CDR3 is CASSPSQGVITGELFF. As DNA, the CDR3 is TGTGCCAGCTCACCGAGTCAGGGGGTGATCACCGGGGAGCTGTTTTTT.

The gene calls are TRBV11-2 and TRBJ1-1; no reliable D call. The CDR3 length is 15 residues. Looked up from germline, CDR1 is SGHAT and CDR2 is FQNNGV. Trimming cost V 2 bases and J 0 bases, with 10 bases left between them. CDR3 in DNA: TGTGCCAGCAGCTTATCAGGTGGATTGAACACTGAAGCTTTCTTT. It codes for CASSLSGGLNTEAFF.

V is TRBV29-1 and J is TRBJ1-1; tentative D call: TRBD1 (6 bases). The length of the CDR3 is 13 residues. Trimming removed 7 bases from V and 5 bases from J, with 17 bases in between. Germline V CDR1 and CDR2: SQVTM, ANQGSEA. The CDR3: CSGDLGGGTEAFF. CDR3 in DNA: TGCAGCGGTGATCTGGGAGGGGGTACTGAAGCTTTCTTT. The full variable domain, in which reference TRBV29-1 and TRBJ1-1 provide the parts outside the CDR3, is SAVISQKPSRDICQRGTSLTIQCQVDSQVTMMFWYRQQPGQSLTLIATANQGSEATYESGFVIDKFPISRPNLTFSTLTVSNMSPEDSSIYLCSGDLGGGTEAFFGQGTRLTVV.

This chain links TRBV6-5 with TRBJ2-7, with TRBD2 matching over 8 bases. J was trimmed by 10 bases and V by 6 bases; bases with no gene match: 11. There are 13 residues in the CDR3. Germline V gives CDR1 MNHEY, CDR2 SVGAGI. CDR3 sequence reads: CASSRGLEGYQYF. The CDR3, as DNA: TGTGCCAGCAGCAGGGGACTAGAAGGGTACCAGTACTTC.

The CDR3 loop is CASSQVGQVNTEAFF. The DNA for the CDR3 is TGCGCCAGCAGCCAAGTTGGCCAGGTGAACACTGAAGCTTTCTTT. The V gene is TRBV4-1, the J gene TRBJ1-1; D is uncertain. The CDR3 loop spans 15 amino acids. From germline, CDR1 is MGHRA and CDR2 YSYEKL. Trimming cost V 1 base and J 0 bases, with 9 bases left between them.